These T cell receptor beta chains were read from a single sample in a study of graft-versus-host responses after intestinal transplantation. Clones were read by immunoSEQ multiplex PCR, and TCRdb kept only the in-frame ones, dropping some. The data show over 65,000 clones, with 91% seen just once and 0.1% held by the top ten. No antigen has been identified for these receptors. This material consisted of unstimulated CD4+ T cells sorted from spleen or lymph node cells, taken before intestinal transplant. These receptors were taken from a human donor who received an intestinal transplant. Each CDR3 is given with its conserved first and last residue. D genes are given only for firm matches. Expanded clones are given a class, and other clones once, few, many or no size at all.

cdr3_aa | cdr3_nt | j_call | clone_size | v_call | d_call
CASVLQGGQPQHF | TGTGCTAGTGTTCTACAGGGGGGTCAGCCCCAGCATTTT | TRBJ1-5 | NA | TRBV12-5 | TRBD1
CASSPLSTGGGLGYEQYF | TGCGCCAGCAGTCCGTTATCGACAGGGGGCGGATTGGGGTACGAGCAGTACTTC | TRBJ2-7 | NA | TRBV5-1 | TRBD1
CASSFVGLAGVGTQYF | TGTGCCAGCAGCTTCGTAGGACTAGCGGGGGTCGGAACCCAGTACTTC | TRBJ2-5 | once | TRBV7-6 | TRBD2
CAWSVGVRGGTGELFF | TGTGCCTGGAGTGTAGGGGTCAGGGGTGGCACCGGGGAGCTGTTTTTT | TRBJ2-2 | NA | TRBV30 | NA
CASRRRAIYNEQFF | TGTGCCAGCAGAAGGAGGGCAATATACAATGAGCAGTTCTTC | TRBJ2-1 | NA | TRBV6-5 | NA
CASSPRGLVQETQYF | TGTGCCAGCTCGCCCAGGGGGCTCGTACAAGAGACCCAGTACTTC | TRBJ2-5 | NA | TRBV18 | TRBD1
CASSVRGRNTEAFF | TGTGCCAGTAGTGTCAGGGGGCGGAACACTGAAGCTTTCTTT | TRBJ1-1 | NA | TRBV19 | TRBD1
CASSFRTGSNTGELFF | TGTGCCAGTAGCTTTAGGACAGGTTCGAACACCGGGGAGCTGTTTTTT | TRBJ2-2 | NA | TRBV19 | TRBD1
CSVTAEASGGARWNEQFF | TGCAGCGTGACCGCCGAGGCTAGCGGGGGGGCTAGGTGGAATGAGCAGTTCTTC | TRBJ2-1 | NA | TRBV29-1 | TRBD2
CASSQEYSLNEKLFF | TGCGCCAGCAGCCAAGAGTACAGCCTAAATGAAAAACTGTTTTTT | TRBJ1-4 | once | TRBV4-3 | NA
CASSLTRPGDIQYF | TGCGCCAGCAGCTTAACGCGACCTGGAGACATTCAGTACTTC | TRBJ2-4 | NA | TRBV5-1 | NA
CASSYTDRYHYGYTF | TGTGCCAGCAGTTACACGGACAGGTACCACTATGGCTACACCTTC | TRBJ1-2 | NA | TRBV6-5 | TRBD1
CARSPSRVQEYGYTF | TGTGCCAGAAGCCCCAGCAGGGTGCAAGAGTATGGCTACACCTTC | TRBJ1-2 | NA | TRBV5-3 | NA
CASSFTRSGAGTEAFF | TGTGCCAGTAGTTTCACCCGGAGTGGGGCCGGCACTGAAGCTTTCTTT | TRBJ1-1 | NA | TRBV19 | NA
CASSSIITQGHTEAFF | TGTGCCAGCAGTTCCATCATAACACAGGGTCACACTGAAGCTTTCTTT | TRBJ1-1 | NA | TRBV6-5 | NA
CASSPHGTSGVPDTQYF | TGTGCCAGCAGCCCTCATGGGACTAGCGGGGTTCCAGATACGCAGTATTTT | TRBJ2-3 | NA | TRBV9 | TRBD2
CASSYTGANTGELFF | TGCGCCAGCAGCTATACAGGGGCGAACACCGGGGAGCTGTTTTTT | TRBJ2-2 | NA | TRBV5-1 | TRBD1
CAWSPSSRVPGIASNQPQHF | TGTGCCTGGAGTCCCTCATCCCGTGTCCCGGGAATCGCTAGCAATCAGCCCCAGCATTTT | TRBJ1-5 | NA | TRBV30 | NA
CASSLSRGGRVYTEAFF | TGTGCCAGCAGCCTCTCGAGGGGGGGGCGGGTCTACACTGAAGCTTTCTTT | TRBJ1-1 | NA | TRBV7-2 | NA